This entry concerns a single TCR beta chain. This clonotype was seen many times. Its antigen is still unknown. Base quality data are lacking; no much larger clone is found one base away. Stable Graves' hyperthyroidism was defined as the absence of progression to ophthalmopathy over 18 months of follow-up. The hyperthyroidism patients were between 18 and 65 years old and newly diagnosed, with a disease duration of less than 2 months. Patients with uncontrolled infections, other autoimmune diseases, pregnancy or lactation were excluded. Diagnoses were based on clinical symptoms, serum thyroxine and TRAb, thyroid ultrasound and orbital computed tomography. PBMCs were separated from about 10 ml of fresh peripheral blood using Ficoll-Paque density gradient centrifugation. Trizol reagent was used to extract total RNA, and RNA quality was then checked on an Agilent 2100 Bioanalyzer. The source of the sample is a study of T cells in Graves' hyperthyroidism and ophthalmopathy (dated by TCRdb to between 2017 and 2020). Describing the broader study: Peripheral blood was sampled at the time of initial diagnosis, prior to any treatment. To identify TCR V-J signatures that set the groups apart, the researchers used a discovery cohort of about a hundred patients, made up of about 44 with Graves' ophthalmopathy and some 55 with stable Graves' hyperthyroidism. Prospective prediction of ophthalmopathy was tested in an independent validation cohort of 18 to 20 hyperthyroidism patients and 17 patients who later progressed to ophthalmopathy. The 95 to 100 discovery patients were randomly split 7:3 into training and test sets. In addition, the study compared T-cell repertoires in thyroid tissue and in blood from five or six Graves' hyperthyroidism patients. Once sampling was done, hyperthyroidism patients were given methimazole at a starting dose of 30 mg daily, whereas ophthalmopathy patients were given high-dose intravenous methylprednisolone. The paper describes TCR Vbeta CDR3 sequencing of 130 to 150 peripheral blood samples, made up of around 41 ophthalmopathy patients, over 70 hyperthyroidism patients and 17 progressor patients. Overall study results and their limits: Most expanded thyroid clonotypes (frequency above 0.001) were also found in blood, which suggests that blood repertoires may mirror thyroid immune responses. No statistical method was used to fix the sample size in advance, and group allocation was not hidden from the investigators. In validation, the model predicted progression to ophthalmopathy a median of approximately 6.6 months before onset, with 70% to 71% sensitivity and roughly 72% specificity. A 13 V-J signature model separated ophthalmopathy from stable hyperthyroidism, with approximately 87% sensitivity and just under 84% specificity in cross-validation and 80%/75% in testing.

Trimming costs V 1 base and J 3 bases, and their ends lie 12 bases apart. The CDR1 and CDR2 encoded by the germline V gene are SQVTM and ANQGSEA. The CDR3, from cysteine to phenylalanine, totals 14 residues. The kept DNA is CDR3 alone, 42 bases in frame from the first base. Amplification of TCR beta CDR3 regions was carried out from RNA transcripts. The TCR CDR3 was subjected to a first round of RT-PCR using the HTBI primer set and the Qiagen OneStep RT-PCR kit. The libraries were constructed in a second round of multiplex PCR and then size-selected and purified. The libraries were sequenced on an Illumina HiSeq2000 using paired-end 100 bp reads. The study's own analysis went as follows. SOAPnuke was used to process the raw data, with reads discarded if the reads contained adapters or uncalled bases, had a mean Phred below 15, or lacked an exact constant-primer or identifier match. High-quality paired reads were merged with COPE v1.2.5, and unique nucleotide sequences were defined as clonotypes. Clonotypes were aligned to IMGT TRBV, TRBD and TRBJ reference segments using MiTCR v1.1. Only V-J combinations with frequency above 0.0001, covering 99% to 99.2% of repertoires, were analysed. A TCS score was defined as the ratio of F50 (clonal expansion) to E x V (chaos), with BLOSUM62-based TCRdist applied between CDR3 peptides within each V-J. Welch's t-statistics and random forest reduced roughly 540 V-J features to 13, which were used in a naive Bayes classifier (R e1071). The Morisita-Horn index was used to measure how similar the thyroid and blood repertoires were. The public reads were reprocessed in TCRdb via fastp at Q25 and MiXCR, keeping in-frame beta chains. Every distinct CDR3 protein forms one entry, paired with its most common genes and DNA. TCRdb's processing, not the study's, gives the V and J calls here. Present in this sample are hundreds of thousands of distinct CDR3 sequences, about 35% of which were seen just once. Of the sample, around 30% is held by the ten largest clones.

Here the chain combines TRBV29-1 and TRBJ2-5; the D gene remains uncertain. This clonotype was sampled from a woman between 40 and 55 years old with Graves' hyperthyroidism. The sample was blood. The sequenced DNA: TGCAGCGTTGAAGTATTACGGAACGAAGAGACCCAGTACTTC. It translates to CSVEVLRNEETQYF.